This T cell receptor (beta chain) was sequenced in a study of patients and donors after allogeneic stem cell transplantation. The CDR3 is 12 residues long. Trimming cost V 6 bases and J 12 bases; bases outside gene matches: 5. Germline CDR1 SNHLY, CDR2 FYNNEI. This clonotype was seen many times. TCRdb reprocessed the RT-PCR reads via MiXCR and lists one record per CDR3 protein. This sample has around 170,000 distinct CDR3 sequences, with 24% found just once. The chain recombines TRBV2 with TRBJ1-4, with 9 bases fitting TRBD1. This clonotype originated in a human donor who was either an allogeneic HSCT recipient or a stem cell or donor lymphocyte infusion donor (not recorded which). It is not recorded whose cells these are; they may come from a transplant donor. The source material was blood, either unsorted or a sorted T cell fraction (not recorded which). CDR3 nucleotide sequence: TGTGCCAGCAGACGGGACAGGGAAGAACTGTTTTTT. It is translated as CASRRDREELFF.